This T cell receptor beta chain was profiled in a study of blood T cell repertoires in COVID-19 (dated by TCRdb to the early 2020s). General notes on the study: Samples from collaborators originated in the United States, Italy and Spain and spanned both the acute and convalescent phases of COVID-19. The material from the prospective study consisted of cDNA or gDNA derived from T cells, B-cell-depleted T cells, or PBMCs. The samples were drawn from two sources: the first 160 participants of the ongoing ImmuneRACE study, and approximately 1,300 subjects contributed by 6 global collaborators. The repertoires were released in a freely available public database meant as a resource for research on the immune response to SARS-CoV-2. Where available, HLA class I and class II types were taken from metadata supplied by the sample provider and were not determined by assay-based typing. Sample metadata almost always included a de-identified subject ID, COVID-19 status, age in years and sex. Deeply sampled blood TCRbeta repertoires from subjects exposed to, actively infected with, or recovered from COVID-19 were included in the dataset. General study outcomes and caveats: The amount of clinical and demographic metadata varied by source and participant and was provided uncurated.

TCRbeta CDR3 regions were amplified from genomic DNA by means of the immunoSEQ Assay, a bias-controlled multiplex PCR. Concerning the study's data processing: Within the assay, amplification of reference gene primers was used to estimate how many nucleated cells each sample contained. To quantify the absolute abundance of each unique TCRbeta CDR3 rearrangement, sequence reads were collapsed and filtered. For each sample, productive Simpson clonality was calculated as the square root of Simpson's diversity index across productive rearrangements. TCRdb took over this immuneACCESS table, retaining in-frame rearrangements with V and J assigned. Such tables are incomplete; in checked studies, under half of the missing clones stem from an unresolved V gene, and the remainder is unexplained. D and trimming come from the DNA, and the V and J calls and clone size come from that table. The sample profile shows about 73,000 clones; around 82% of them were found once. Around 28% of the sample is taken by the ten largest.

Its CDR3 holds 13 amino acids, cysteine through phenylalanine. The only DNA kept is the CDR3, 39 bases in frame from the first base. Trimming at the junction amounts to 2 bases on V and 7 bases on J, and the germline ends lie 6 bases apart. The CDR1 and CDR2 encoded by the germline V gene (reference sequence) are LGHDT and YNNKEL. Each collaborating institution followed its own protocols to collect whole blood in K2EDTA tubes. For TCRbeta analysis, collaborators shipped samples in one of three forms: frozen whole blood, isolated PBMCs, or DNA extracted from either of those sample types. In the case of this clone: The target of this receptor is not known. Base qualities are not provided; no much larger clone lies one nucleotide away.

This chain is built from TRBV3-1 (or the pseudogene TRBV3-2) and TRBJ1-6, with a weak D call of TRBD1 (6 bases match). The TCR was taken from a human donor in a cohort sampled during active COVID-19. Sequencing was carried out using peripheral blood. Here is the DNA: TGTGCCAGCAGCCAAACAGGGAATTCACCCCTCCACTTT. Its translation is CASSQTGNSPLHF.